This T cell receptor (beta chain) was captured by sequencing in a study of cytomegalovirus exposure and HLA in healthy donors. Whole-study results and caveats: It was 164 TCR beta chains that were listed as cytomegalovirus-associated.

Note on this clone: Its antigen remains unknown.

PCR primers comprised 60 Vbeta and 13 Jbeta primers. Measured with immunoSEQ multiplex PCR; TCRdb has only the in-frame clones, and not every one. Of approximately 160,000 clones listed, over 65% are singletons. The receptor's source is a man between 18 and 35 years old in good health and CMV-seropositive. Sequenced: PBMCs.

The CDR3 here is CASSLAPGQGRVLYYGYTF. CDR3 DNA: TGTGCCAGCAGCTTAGCCCCTGGACAGGGGAGGGTATTGTACTATGGCTACACCTTC. The chain combines TRBV7-2 with TRBJ1-2, with TRBD1 matching over 9 bases. V was clipped by 0 bases and J by 3 bases; unmatched bases: 14. The CDR3 runs to 19 residues. The germline CDR1 and CDR2 sequences are SGHTA and FQGNSA.